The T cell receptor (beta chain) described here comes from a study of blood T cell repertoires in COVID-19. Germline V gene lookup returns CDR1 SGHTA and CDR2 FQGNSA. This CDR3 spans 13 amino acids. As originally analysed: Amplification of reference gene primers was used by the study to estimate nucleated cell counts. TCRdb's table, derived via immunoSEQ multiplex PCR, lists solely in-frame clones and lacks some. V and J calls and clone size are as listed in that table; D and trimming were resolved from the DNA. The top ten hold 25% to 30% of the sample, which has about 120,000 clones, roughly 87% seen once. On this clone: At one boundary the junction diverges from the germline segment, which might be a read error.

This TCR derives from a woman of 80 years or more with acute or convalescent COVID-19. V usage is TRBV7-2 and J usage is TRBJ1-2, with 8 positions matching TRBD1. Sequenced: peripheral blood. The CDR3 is CVSSSPGGFGYTF. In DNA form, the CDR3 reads TGTGTCAGCAGCTCCCCAGGGGGCTTTGGCTACACCTTC. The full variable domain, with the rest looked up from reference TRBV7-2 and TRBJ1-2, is GAGVSQSPSNKVTEKGKDVELRCDPISGHTALYWYRQSLGQGLEFLIYFQGNSAPDKSGLPSDRFSAERTGGSVSTLTIQRTQQEDSAVYLCVSSSPGGFGYTFGSGTRLTVV.